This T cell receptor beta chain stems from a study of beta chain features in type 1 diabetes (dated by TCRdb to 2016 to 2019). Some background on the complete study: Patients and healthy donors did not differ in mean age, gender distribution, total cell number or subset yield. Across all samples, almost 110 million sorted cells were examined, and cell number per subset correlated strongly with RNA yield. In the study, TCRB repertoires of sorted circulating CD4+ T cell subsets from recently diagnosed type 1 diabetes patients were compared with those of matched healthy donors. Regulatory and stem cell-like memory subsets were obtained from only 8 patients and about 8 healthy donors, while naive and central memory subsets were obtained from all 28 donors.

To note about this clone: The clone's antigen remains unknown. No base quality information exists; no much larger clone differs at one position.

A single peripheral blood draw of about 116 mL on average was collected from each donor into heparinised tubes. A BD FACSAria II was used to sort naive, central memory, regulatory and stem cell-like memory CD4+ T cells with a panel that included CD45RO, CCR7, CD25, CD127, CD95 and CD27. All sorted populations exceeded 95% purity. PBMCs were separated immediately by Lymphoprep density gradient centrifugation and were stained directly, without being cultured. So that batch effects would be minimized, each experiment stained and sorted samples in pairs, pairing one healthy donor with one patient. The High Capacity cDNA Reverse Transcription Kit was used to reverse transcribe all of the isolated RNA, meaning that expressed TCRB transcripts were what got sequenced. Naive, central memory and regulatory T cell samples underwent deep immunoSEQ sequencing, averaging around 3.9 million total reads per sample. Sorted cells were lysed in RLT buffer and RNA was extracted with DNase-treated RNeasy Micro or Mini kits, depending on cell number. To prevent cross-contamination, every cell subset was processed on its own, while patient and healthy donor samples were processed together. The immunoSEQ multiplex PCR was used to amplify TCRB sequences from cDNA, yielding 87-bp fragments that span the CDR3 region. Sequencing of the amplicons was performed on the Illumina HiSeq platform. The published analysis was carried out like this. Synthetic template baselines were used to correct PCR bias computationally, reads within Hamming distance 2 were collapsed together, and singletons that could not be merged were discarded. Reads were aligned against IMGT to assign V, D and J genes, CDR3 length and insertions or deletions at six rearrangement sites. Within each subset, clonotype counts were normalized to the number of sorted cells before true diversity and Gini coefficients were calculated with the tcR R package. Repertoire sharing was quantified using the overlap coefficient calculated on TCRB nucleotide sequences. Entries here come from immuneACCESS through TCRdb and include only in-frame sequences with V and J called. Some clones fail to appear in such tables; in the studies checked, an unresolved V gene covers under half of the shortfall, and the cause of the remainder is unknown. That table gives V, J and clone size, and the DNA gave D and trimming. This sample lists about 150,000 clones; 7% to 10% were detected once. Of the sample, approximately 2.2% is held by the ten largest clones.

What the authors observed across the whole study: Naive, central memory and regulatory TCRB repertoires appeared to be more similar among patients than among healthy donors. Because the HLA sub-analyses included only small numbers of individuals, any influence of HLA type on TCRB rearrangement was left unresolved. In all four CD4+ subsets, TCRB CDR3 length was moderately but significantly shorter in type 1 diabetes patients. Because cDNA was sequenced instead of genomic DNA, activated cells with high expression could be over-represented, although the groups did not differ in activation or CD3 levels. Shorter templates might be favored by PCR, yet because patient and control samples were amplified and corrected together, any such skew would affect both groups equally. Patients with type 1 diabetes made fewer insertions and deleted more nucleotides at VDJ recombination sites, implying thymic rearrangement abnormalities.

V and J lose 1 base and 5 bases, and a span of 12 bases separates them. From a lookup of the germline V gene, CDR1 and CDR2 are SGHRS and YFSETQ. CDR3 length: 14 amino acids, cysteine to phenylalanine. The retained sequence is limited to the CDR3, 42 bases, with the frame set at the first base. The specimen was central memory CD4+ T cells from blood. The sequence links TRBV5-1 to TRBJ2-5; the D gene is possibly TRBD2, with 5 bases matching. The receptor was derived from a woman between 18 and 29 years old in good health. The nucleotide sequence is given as TGCGCCAGCAGCTTGATCCGGACGGGGGAGACCCAGTACTTC. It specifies CASSLIRTGETQYF. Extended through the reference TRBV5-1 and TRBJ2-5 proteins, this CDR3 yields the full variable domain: KAGVTQTPRYLIKTRGQQVTLSCSPISGHRSVSWYQQTPGQGLQFLFEYFSETQRNKGNFPGRFSGRQFSNSRSEMNVSTLELGDSALYLCASSLIRTGETQYFGPGTRLLVL.